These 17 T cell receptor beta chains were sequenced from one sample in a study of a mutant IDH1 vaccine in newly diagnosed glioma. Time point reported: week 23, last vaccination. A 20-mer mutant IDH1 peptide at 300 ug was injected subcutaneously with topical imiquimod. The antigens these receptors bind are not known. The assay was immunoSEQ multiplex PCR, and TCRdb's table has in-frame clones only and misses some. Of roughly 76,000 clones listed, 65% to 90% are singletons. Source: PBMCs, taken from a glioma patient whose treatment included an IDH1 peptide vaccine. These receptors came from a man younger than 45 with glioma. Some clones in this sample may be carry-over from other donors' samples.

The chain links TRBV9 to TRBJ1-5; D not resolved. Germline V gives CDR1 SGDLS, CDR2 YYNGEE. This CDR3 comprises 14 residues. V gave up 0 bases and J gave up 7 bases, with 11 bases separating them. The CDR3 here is CASSVDVGPQPQHF. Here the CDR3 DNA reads TGTGCCAGCAGCGTAGATGTGGGCCCCCAGCCCCAGCATTTT.

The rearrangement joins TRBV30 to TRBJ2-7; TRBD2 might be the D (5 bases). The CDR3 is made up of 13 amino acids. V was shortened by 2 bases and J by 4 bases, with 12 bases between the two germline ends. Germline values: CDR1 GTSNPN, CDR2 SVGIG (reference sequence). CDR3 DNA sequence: TGTGCCTGGAGTATAAAGGGCGGGTACGAGCAGTACTTC. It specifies CAWSIKGGYEQYF.

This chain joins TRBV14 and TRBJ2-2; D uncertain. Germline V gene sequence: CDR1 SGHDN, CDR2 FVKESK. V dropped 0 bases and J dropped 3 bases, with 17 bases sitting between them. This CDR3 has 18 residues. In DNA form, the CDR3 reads TGTGCCAGCAGCCAAGATTGGGCGGTGGGCTCGTACACCGGGGAGCTGTTTTTT. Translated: CASSQDWAVGSYTGELFF.

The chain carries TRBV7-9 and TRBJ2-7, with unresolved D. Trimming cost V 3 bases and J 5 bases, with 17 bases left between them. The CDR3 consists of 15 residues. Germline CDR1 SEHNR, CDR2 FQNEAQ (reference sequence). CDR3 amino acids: CASSLIGQVSDEQYF. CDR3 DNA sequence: TGTGCCAGCAGCTTGATCGGGCAGGTCTCGGACGAGCAGTACTTC.

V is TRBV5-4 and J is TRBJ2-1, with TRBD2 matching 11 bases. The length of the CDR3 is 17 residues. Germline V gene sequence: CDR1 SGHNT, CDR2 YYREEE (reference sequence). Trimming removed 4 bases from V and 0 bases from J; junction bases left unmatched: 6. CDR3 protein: CASSPSGGTYSYNEQFF. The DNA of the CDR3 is TGTGCCAGCAGCCCTAGCGGGGGGACTTACTCCTACAATGAGCAGTTCTTC. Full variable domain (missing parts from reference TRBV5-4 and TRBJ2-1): ETGVTQSPTHLIKTRGQQVTLRCSSQSGHNTVSWYQQALGQGPQFIFQYYREEENGRGNFPPRFSGLQFPNYSSELNVNALELDDSALYLCASSPSGGTYSYNEQFFGPGTRLTVL.

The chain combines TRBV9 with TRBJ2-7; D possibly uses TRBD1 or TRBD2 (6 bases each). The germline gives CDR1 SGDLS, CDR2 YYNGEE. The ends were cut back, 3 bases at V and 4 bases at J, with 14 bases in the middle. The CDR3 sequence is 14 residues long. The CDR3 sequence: CASSGDLGGYEQYF. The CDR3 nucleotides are TGTGCCAGCAGCGGGGACCTAGGGGGGTACGAGCAGTACTTC.

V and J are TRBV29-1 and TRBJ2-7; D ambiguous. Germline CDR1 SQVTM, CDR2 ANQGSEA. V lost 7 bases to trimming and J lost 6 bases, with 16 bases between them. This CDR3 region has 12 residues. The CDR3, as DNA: TGCAGCGCTAGGGATACATTTTCCGAGCAGTACTTC. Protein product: CSARDTFSEQYF.

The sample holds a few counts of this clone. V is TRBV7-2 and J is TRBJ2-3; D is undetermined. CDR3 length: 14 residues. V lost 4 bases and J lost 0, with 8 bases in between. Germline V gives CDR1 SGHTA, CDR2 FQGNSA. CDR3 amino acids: CASSSLTSTDTQYF. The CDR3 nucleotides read TGTGCCAGCAGCTCCCTCACTAGCACAGATACGCAGTATTTT. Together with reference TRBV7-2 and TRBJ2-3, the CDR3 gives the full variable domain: GAGVSQSPSNKVTEKGKDVELRCDPISGHTALYWYRQSLGQGLEFLIYFQGNSAPDKSGLPSDRFSAERTGGSVSTLTIQRTQQEDSAVYLCASSSLTSTDTQYFGPGTRLTVL.

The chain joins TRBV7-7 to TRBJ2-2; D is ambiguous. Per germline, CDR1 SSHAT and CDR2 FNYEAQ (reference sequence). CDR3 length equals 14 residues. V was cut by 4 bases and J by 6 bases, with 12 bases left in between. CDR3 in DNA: TGTGCCAGCAGCTCCGGGCCTCGGTCCGGGGAGCTGTTTTTT. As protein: CASSSGPRSGELFF.

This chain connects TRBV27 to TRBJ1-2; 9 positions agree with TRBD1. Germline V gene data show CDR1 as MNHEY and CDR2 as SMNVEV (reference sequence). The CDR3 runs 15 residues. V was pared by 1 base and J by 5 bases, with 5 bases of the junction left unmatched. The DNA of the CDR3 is TGTGCCAGCAGTTTATTAGGGACAGGGAAATATGGCTACACCTTC. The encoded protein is CASSLLGTGKYGYTF.

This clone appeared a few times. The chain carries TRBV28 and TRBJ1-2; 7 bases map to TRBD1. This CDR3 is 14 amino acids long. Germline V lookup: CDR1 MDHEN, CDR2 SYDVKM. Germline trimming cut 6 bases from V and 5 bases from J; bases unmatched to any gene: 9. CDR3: CASSPTTGVYGYTF. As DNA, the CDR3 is TGTGCCAGCAGCCCTACCACAGGGGTGTATGGCTACACCTTC.

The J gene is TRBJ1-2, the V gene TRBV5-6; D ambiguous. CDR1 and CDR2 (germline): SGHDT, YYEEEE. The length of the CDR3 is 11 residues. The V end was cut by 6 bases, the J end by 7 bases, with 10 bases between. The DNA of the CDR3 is TGTGCCAGCACCCGTCTCTCTGGCTACACCTTC. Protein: CASTRLSGYTF.

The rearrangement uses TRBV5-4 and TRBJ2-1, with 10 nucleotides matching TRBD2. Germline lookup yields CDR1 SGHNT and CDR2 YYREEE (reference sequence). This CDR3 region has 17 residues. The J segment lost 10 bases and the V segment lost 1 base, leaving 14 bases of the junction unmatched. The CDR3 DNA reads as TGTGCCAGCAGCTTGAACGGTCGGACTAGCGGAGGGTCAGAGCAGTTCTTC. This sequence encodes CASSLNGRTSGGSEQFF.

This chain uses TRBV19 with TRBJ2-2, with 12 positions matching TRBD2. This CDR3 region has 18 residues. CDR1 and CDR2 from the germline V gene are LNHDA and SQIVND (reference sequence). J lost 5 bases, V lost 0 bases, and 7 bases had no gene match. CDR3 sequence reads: CASSIDPFLAGGTGELFF. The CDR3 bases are TGTGCCAGTAGTATAGATCCCTTTCTAGCGGGAGGGACCGGGGAGCTGTTTTTT.

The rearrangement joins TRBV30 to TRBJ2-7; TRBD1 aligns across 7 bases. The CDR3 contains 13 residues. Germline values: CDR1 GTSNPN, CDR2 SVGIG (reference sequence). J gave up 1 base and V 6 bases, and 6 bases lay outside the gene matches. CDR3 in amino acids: CACIIQGSYEQYF. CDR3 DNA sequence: TGTGCCTGCATAATACAGGGGTCCTACGAGCAGTACTTC. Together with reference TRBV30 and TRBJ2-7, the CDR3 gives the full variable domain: SQTIHQWPATLVQPVGSPLSLECTVEGTSNPNLYWYRQAAGRGLQLLFYSVGIGQISSEVPQNLSASRPQDRQFILSSKKLLLSDSGFYLCACIIQGSYEQYFGPGTRLTVT.

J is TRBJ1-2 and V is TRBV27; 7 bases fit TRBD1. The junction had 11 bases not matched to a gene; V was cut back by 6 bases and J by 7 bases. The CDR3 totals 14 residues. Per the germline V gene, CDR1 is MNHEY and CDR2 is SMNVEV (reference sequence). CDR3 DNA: TGTGCCAGCAGGGGGGAGACAGGGTACGGTGGCTACACCTTC. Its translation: CASRGETGYGGYTF.

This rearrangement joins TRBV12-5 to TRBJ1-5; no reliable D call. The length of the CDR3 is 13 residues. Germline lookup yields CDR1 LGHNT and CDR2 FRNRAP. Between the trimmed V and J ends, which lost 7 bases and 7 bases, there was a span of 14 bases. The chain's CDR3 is CASAPTFNQPQHF. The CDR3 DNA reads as TGTGCTAGTGCCCCGACCTTTAACCAGCCCCAGCATTTT.